The 28 T cell receptor beta chains listed next were all sequenced from one sample in a study of CD8 T cells in Susac syndrome. An input of 0.5 to 1 ug of RNA was subjected to reverse transcription using random hexamers. TCRdb passed the immunoSEQ multiplex PCR reads through MiXCR, listing each CDR3 protein once. The sample lists 330,000 or so distinct CDR3 sequences, roughly 85% seen once, with around 0.2% in the top ten. Sequenced input: CD8+ T cells from PBMCs. The receptors originated from a human donor with multiple sclerosis.

The rearrangement uses TRBV4-2 and TRBJ2-7; D ambiguous. Germline CDR1 is LGHNA and CDR2 is YNFKEQ. The CDR3 covers 12 residues. The V gene lost 2 bases and the J gene lost 6 bases, with 8 bases spanning the gap. CDR3 sequence (DNA): TGTGCCAGCAGCCAAAGCAGCAGCGAGCAGTACTTC. Amino acids: CASSQSSSEQYF.

V usage is TRBV4-3 and J usage is TRBJ2-1, with 14 bases fitting TRBD2. CDR1 LGHNA and CDR2 YSLEER come from the germline V gene. V lost 0 bases to trimming and J lost 15 bases; unmatched junction nucleotides: 13. There are 17 residues in the CDR3. The CDR3 sequence: CASSQDILGLAGVEVFF. CDR3 coding DNA: TGCGCCAGCAGCCAAGACATCCTGGGACTAGCGGGAGTAGAGGTGTTCTTC.

This clonotype showed up just a few times. The chain couples TRBV19 to TRBJ2-7; 8 nucleotides agree with TRBD2. J was trimmed by 0 bases and V by 2 bases; bases with no gene match: 3. CDR3 length equals 15 residues. The germline gives CDR1 LNHDA, CDR2 SQIVND (reference sequence). The CDR3 bases are TGTGCCAGTAGTATATGGCGGGAGGTCTCCTACGAGCAGTACTTC. It codes for CASSIWREVSYEQYF.

The chain joins TRBV20-1 to TRBJ2-3; tentatively, D is TRBD2 (5 bases). The CDR3 has 14 amino acids. The germline V gene has CDR1 DFQATT and CDR2 SNEGSKA (reference sequence). V shed 3 bases and J shed 2 bases, with 12 bases lying between them. In nucleotides, the CDR3 is TGCAGTGCTAGTGGACTCCCGAACACAGATACGCAGTATTTT. Its protein is CSASGLPNTDTQYF.

The gene calls are TRBV19 and TRBJ2-1; 12 nucleotides line up with TRBD2. The CDR3 is made up of 14 amino acids. With 3 bases clipped from V and 7 bases from J, the junction kept 1 base outside the gene matches. Germline assignment: CDR1 LNHDA and CDR2 SQIVND (reference sequence). The CDR3 here is CASSMGTSGNEQFF. The CDR3 DNA reads TGTGCCAGTAGTATGGGGACTAGCGGGAATGAGCAGTTCTTC.

The chain joins TRBV25-1 to TRBJ2-5, with D tentatively TRBD1 or TRBD2 (6 bases each). Trimming removed 0 bases from V and 1 base from J, with 9 bases in between. Germline V gives CDR1 MGHDK, CDR2 SYGVNS. The CDR3 spans 15 residues. As DNA, the CDR3 is TGTGCCAGCAGTGAATATCGGGGGCTCCAAGAGACCCAGTACTTC. This sequence encodes CASSEYRGLQETQYF.

The rearrangement links TRBV5-4 to TRBJ2-7; 8 bases are a match to TRBD1. The V gene's germline CDR1 is SGHNT and CDR2 YYREEE (reference sequence). CDR3 length: 17 amino acids. V was clipped by 4 bases and J by 2 bases; unmatched bases: 14. DNA of the CDR3: TGTGCCAGCAGCACCGGGGCAGGGGGCCTTCAGCCCTACGAGCAGTACTTC. Residues: CASSTGAGGLQPYEQYF.

This chain links TRBV4-2 with TRBJ2-7; D is uncertain. Trimming left V 3 bases short and J 6 bases short, with 18 bases between. The CDR3 is 15 residues long. Germline values: CDR1 LGHNA, CDR2 YNFKEQ. The CDR3 sequence is CASSHQPDTLVEQYF. As DNA, the CDR3 is TGTGCCAGCAGCCACCAACCTGACACCCTCGTCGAGCAGTACTTC.

V usage is TRBV3-1 and J usage is TRBJ2-1; 11 bases agree with TRBD2. Germline-derived CDR1 and CDR2 are LGHDT and YNNKEL (reference sequence). This CDR3 region has 17 residues. Unmatched junction bases numbered 6, after V lost 0 bases and J lost 5 bases. The CDR3 region is CASSQEPPGLADNEQFF. In DNA form, the CDR3 reads TGTGCCAGCAGCCAAGAACCACCGGGACTAGCGGACAATGAGCAGTTCTTC.

The J gene is TRBJ2-6, the V gene TRBV7-1; 8 bases line up with TRBD1. TRBV7-1 is marked as an open reading frame, function uncertain. The CDR3 has 24 amino acids. Trimming cost V 3 bases and J 4 bases; bases outside gene matches: 29. In DNA form, the CDR3 reads TGTGCCAGCAGCTCGGACCCGGGACAGGTAGTCAGCCGGGGCTCTTTTGGAGGGGCCAACGTCCTGACTTTC. Translated, it gives CASSSDPGQVVSRGSFGGANVLTF.

The rearrangement joins TRBV19 to TRBJ1-2, with D maybe TRBD1 (5 bases). This CDR3 region has 13 residues. The germline V gene has CDR1 LNHDA and CDR2 SQIVND (reference sequence). Trimming stripped 3 bases from V and 6 bases from J, with 11 bases between. CDR3 sequence (DNA): TGTGCCAGTAGTATTATAAGGGGACATGGCTACACCTTC. Its protein product is CASSIIRGHGYTF. Drawing the rest from reference TRBV19 and TRBJ1-2, the complete variable domain is DGGITQSPKYLFRKEGQNVTLSCEQNLNHDAMYWYRQDPGQGLRLIYYSQIVNDFQKGDIAEGYSVSREKKESFPLTVTSAQKNPTAFYLCASSIIRGHGYTFGSGTRLTVV.

The CDR3 sequence: CAWSASGGGREQYF. The CDR3 DNA reads TGTGCCTGGAGTGCCAGCGGGGGAGGTAGGGAGCAGTACTTC. V is TRBV30 and J is TRBJ2-7; 8 positions agree with TRBD2. V shed 1 base and J 7 bases; nucleotides not matched to a gene: 9. Germline assignment: CDR1 GTSNPN and CDR2 SVGIG (reference sequence). This CDR3 region has 14 residues.

The gene calls are TRBV4-3 and TRBJ2-7, with D perhaps matching TRBD2 (5 bases). The CDR3 contains 15 residues. Germline V lookup: CDR1 LGHNA, CDR2 YSLEER. V lost 1 base and J lost 4, with 14 bases in between. CDR3 protein: CASSQVRDYGYEQYF. The CDR3 nucleotides read TGCGCCAGCAGCCAAGTCCGCGACTACGGGTACGAGCAGTACTTC.

This clonotype has only a few counts. The rearrangement links TRBV7-3 to TRBJ2-3; 11 bases align to TRBD2. Trimming cost V 0 bases and J 2 bases; bases outside gene matches: 7. CDR1 is SGHTA and CDR2 is FQGTGA in the germline V gene. The CDR3 sequence is 18 residues long. CDR3 residues: CASSLTPTSGSTTDTQYF. DNA for the CDR3: TGTGCCAGCAGCTTAACGCCCACTAGCGGGAGTACCACAGATACGCAGTATTTT.

The chain employs TRBV6-2 or TRBV6-3 and TRBJ2-5; 11 bases are a match to TRBD2. Trimming cost V 4 bases and J 2 bases; bases outside gene matches: 9. Germline V gives CDR1 MNHEY, CDR2 SVGEGT. The CDR3 covers 17 residues. CDR3 DNA: TGTGCCAGCAGTTTCTCACCGGGACTAGCGGAACAAGAGACCCAGTACTTC. This translates into CASSFSPGLAEQETQYF.

This clonotype was picked up one time. V is TRBV12-3 or TRBV12-4 and J is TRBJ2-2, with 9 bases fitting TRBD2. The CDR3 is 16 amino acids. The trim removed 6 bases at V and 4 bases at J, leaving 9 bases unmatched. The CDR3 region has the DNA TGTGCCAGCAGGGGATTAGCGGGAGTTGGCACCGGGGAGCTGTTTTTT. The encoded protein is CASRGLAGVGTGELFF.

The chain combines TRBV4-3 with TRBJ2-1; unclear D gene. The CDR3 has 14 residues. Trimming removed 0 bases from V and 6 bases from J, with 9 bases in between. Looked up from germline, CDR1 is LGHNA and CDR2 is YSLEER. In DNA form, the CDR3 reads TGCGCCAGCAGCCAAGATATCCCGGGCAATGAGCAGTTCTTC. Encoded protein: CASSQDIPGNEQFF.

The genes are TRBV9 and TRBJ2-3; D perhaps matches TRBD2 (5 bases). The V end was cut by 1 base, the J end by 2 bases, with 14 bases between. The germline V gene has CDR1 SGDLS and CDR2 YYNGEE. This CDR3 has 16 amino acids. The CDR3 loop reads CASSVFGETHTDTQYF. The CDR3 DNA follows: TGTGCCAGCAGCGTATTCGGGGAGACCCACACAGATACGCAGTATTTT.

This clonotype was seen a single time. The rearrangement uses TRBV28 and TRBJ1-6, with D possibly being TRBD1 (5 bases). V lost 8 bases and J 5 bases, leaving 13 bases between the germline ends. The CDR3 is 14 amino acids. Germline loops: CDR1 MDHEN, CDR2 SYDVKM. CDR3 sequence (DNA): TGTGCCAGCTTCGGGGAGGGGAATAATTCACCCCTCCACTTT. Amino acids: CASFGEGNNSPLHF.

The chain links TRBV9 to TRBJ1-2; 7 bases are shared with TRBD1. The germline V gene encodes CDR1 SGDLS and CDR2 YYNGEE. This CDR3 has 13 residues. The V gene end was trimmed by 3 bases and the J gene end by 2 bases; junction bases not matched to a gene: 1. The DNA of the CDR3 is TGTGCCAGCAGCGGGGGACAGAACTATGGCTACACCTTC. Translating it yields CASSGGQNYGYTF. Together with reference TRBV9 and TRBJ1-2, the CDR3 gives the full variable domain: DSGVTQTPKHLITATGQRVTLRCSPRSGDLSVYWYQQSLDQGLQFLIQYYNGEERAKGNILERFSAQQFPDLHSELNLSSLELGDSALYFCASSGGQNYGYTFGSGTRLTVV.

The V gene is TRBV25-1, the J gene TRBJ1-1; 7 bases fit TRBD1. CDR3 length: 18 residues. V gave up 3 bases and J gave up 5 bases; unmatched junction bases: 18. Germline loops: CDR1 MGHDK, CDR2 SYGVNS. CDR3 protein: CASSDHRGNGAFPTEAFF. The CDR3 DNA follows: TGTGCCAGCAGTGACCACAGGGGTAACGGTGCGTTTCCTACTGAAGCTTTCTTT.

V and J are TRBV24-1 and TRBJ2-1, with 12 bases that match TRBD1. The V and J ends lost 4 bases and 8 bases, in that order; junction bases with no gene match: 17. The CDR3 is made up of 19 amino acids. CDR1 KGHDR and CDR2 SFDVKD come from the germline V gene. The CDR3 reads CATSDLWDRGRRKAYEQFF. Written as DNA, the CDR3 is TGTGCCACCAGTGACTTGTGGGACAGGGGGCGTAGAAAGGCGTATGAGCAGTTCTTC.

The V call is TRBV9, the J call TRBJ1-2; D gene ambiguous. The CDR3 length is 14 residues. The V and J ends lost 0 bases and 4 bases respectively, with 10 bases between them. Per germline, CDR1 SGDLS and CDR2 YYNGEE. CDR3 amino acids: CASSVGAGAYGYTF. The CDR3, as DNA: TGTGCCAGCAGCGTAGGAGCAGGAGCCTATGGCTACACCTTC.

The chain employs TRBV29-1 and TRBJ2-7, with TRBD2 identical over 11 bases. CDR3 length: 13 amino acids. CDR1 is SQVTM, CDR2 ANQGSEA, per germline. V lost 4 bases, J lost 3 bases, and 2 bases stayed unmatched. The CDR3 DNA reads as TGCAGCGTTGGGACTAGCGGGTACTACGAGCAGTACTTC. Translated, it gives CSVGTSGYYEQYF.

A few counts support this clonotype. CDR3 DNA: TGCAGTGCTCTCCATCCGACAGGGCTCGAGCAGTACTTC. It yields the protein CSALHPTGLEQYF. V gene TRBV20-1 combines with J gene TRBJ2-7, with 7 bases identical to TRBD1. From germline, CDR1 is DFQATT and CDR2 SNEGSKA (reference sequence). Trimming cost V 5 bases and J 6 bases; bases outside gene matches: 10. This CDR3 has 13 residues.

The J gene is TRBJ2-1, the V gene TRBV6-5, with a weak D call TRBD1 (5 bases). The germline V gene has CDR1 MNHEY and CDR2 SVGAGI. The CDR3 sequence is 12 residues long. Trimming took off 6 bases at V and 6 bases at J, with 9 bases between the two ends. The CDR3 DNA reads as TGTGCCAGCAGCCCAGGGTTCAATGAGCAGTTCTTC. It translates to CASSPGFNEQFF.

The V and J genes are TRBV27 and TRBJ1-2; 7 bases fit TRBD1. The length of the CDR3 is 13 residues. The V segment lost 4 bases and the J segment 3 bases; nucleotides outside the gene matches: 2. The germline CDR1 and CDR2 sequences are MNHEY and SMNVEV (reference sequence). This CDR3 is CASSSGTDYGYTF. As DNA, the CDR3 is TGTGCCAGCAGTTCCGGGACAGACTATGGCTACACCTTC.

This clonotype was found a few times. The chain links TRBV7-9 to TRBJ2-1; the D is unclear. The CDR3 spans 14 residues. Trimming cost V 5 bases and J 0 bases, with 8 bases left between them. Germline lookup yields CDR1 SEHNR and CDR2 FQNEAQ (reference sequence). The CDR3 is CASSPRSSYNEQFF. The DNA for the CDR3 is TGTGCCAGCAGCCCTCGGAGCTCCTACAATGAGCAGTTCTTC. Combining the CDR3 with reference TRBV7-9 and TRBJ2-1 gives the whole variable domain DTGVSQNPRHKITKRGQNVTFRCDPISEHNRLYWYRQTLGQGPEFLTYFQNEAQLEKSRLLSDRFSAERPKGSFSTLEIQRTEQGDSAMYLCASSPRSSYNEQFFGPGTRLTVL.